This T cell receptor beta chain was observed in a study of Graves' ophthalmopathy and Graves' hyperthyroidism. CDR1 is MGHRA and CDR2 is YSYEKL in the germline V gene. The J segment lost 5 bases and the V segment lost 2 bases, leaving 8 bases of the junction unmatched. The length of the CDR3 is 16 residues. This clonotype occurred many times. As the template, RNA transcripts were used to amplify TCR beta CDR3 regions. An initial RT-PCR round employing HTBI primers preceded a second-round multiplex PCR. Each CDR3 protein is one row after TCRdb ran MiXCR on the multiplex PCR reads. The sample yields roughly 500,000 distinct CDR3 sequences, around 15% seen once.

Sequencing input: blood. This clonotype was obtained from a young woman with Graves' ophthalmopathy. The V call is TRBV4-1, the J call TRBJ1-1, with 10 positions matching TRBD1. In DNA form, the CDR3 reads TGCGCCAGCAGCCAACCGGGACAGGGGCTCCAAACTGAAGCTTTCTTT. Translating it yields CASSQPGQGLQTEAFF.